The 30 T cell receptor beta chains below were found in one sample sequenced in a study of cytomegalovirus exposure and HLA in healthy donors. Sequencing used immunoSEQ multiplex PCR; TCRdb keeps in-frame clones, though not all of them. The sample holds about 50,000 clones, about 90% seen once. The specimen was PBMCs. The receptors stem from a young man in good health and CMV-seronegative.

The genes are TRBV6-5 and TRBJ2-7; 9 bases are shared with TRBD1. This CDR3 spans 14 amino acids. The trim removed 6 bases at V and 0 bases at J, leaving 3 bases unmatched. Germline CDR1 MNHEY, CDR2 SVGAGI. DNA of the CDR3: TGTGCCAGCAGGGGGACAGGGAGCTCCTACGAGCAGTACTTC. Translation gives CASRGTGSSYEQYF.

The rearrangement links TRBV5-1 to TRBJ2-1; 12 positions match TRBD2. The V segment lost 1 base and the J segment 7 bases; nucleotides outside the gene matches: 12. The CDR3 is 18 amino acids. Germline values: CDR1 SGHRS, CDR2 YFSETQ. CDR3 DNA sequence: TGCGCCAGCAGCTTGACGCTAGCGGGAGGGCCCGGGGGTAATGAGCAGTTCTTC. This sequence encodes CASSLTLAGGPGGNEQFF. The full variable domain, with the rest looked up from reference TRBV5-1 and TRBJ2-1, is KAGVTQTPRYLIKTRGQQVTLSCSPISGHRSVSWYQQTPGQGLQFLFEYFSETQRNKGNFPGRFSGRQFSNSRSEMNVSTLELGDSALYLCASSLTLAGGPGGNEQFFGPGTRLTVL.

The V call is TRBV4-1, the J call TRBJ2-5; 8 nucleotides line up with TRBD1. V shed 0 bases, J shed 4 bases, and the junction held 4 bases outside the gene matches. The germline V gene has CDR1 MGHRA and CDR2 YSYEKL. This CDR3 has 15 residues. The CDR3, as DNA: TGCGCCAGCAGCCAAGAGACAGGGGCAGGAGAGACCCAGTACTTC. Its protein is CASSQETGAGETQYF.

This clone was seen just once. The rearrangement links TRBV25-1 to TRBJ2-1, with 8 nucleotides matching TRBD2. The CDR3 consists of 15 residues. Germline assignment: CDR1 MGHDK and CDR2 SYGVNS. After removal of 6 bases from V and 6 bases from J, the junction contained 10 bases not matched to a gene. DNA for the CDR3: TGTGCCAGCAGCCCGGGAGGACTAGCTGGCAATGAGCAGTTCTTC. Translation gives CASSPGGLAGNEQFF.

The CDR3 loop is CASSLPLDDRNLDSSYNEQFF. DNA of the CDR3: TGCGCCAGCAGTCTCCCACTTGACGACAGGAATCTAGATAGCTCCTACAATGAGCAGTTCTTC. The chain joins TRBV23-1 to TRBJ2-1, with a possible D match to TRBD1 (6 bases). TRBV23-1 is an ORF, and what it does is uncertain. CDR3 size: 21 residues. The V end lost 4 bases, the J end lost 0 bases, and 28 bases lay between the germline ends.

The rearrangement joins TRBV18 to TRBJ1-1; the D gene is possibly TRBD1 (5 bases). The V gene lost 6 bases and the J gene lost 5 bases, with 16 bases spanning the gap. This CDR3 has 14 amino acids. Germline loops: CDR1 KGHSH, CDR2 LQKENI. This chain's CDR3 is CASSPGQLRTEAFF. CDR3 bases: TGTGCCAGCTCGCCTGGACAATTGAGGACTGAAGCTTTCTTT.

This chain links TRBV19 with TRBJ2-5; 7 nucleotides align to TRBD1. The V gene's germline CDR1 is LNHDA and CDR2 SQIVND (reference sequence). V dropped 3 bases and J dropped 2; count of bases not matched to a gene: 9. The CDR3 is 16 amino acids. CDR3 sequence reads: CASSIKSGTAQETQYF. The DNA of the CDR3 is TGTGCCAGTAGTATTAAGTCGGGGACAGCTCAAGAGACCCAGTACTTC.

This chain links TRBV5-4 with TRBJ2-2; 7 nucleotides agree with TRBD2. The CDR3 runs 16 residues. Germline lookup yields CDR1 SGHNT and CDR2 YYREEE (reference sequence). V was pared by 4 bases and J by 2 bases, with 8 bases of the junction left unmatched. CDR3 sequence: CASSRGGPGNTGELFF. The CDR3 bases are TGTGCCAGCAGCCGGGGAGGGCCGGGTAACACCGGGGAGCTGTTTTTT.

V is TRBV11-3 and J is TRBJ2-7, with 13 bases matching TRBD2. Germline values: CDR1 SGHNT, CDR2 YENEEA. V was pared by 7 bases and J by 1 base, with 4 bases of the junction left unmatched. The CDR3 runs 15 residues. This chain's CDR3 is CASTPGLAGSYEQYF. Written as DNA, the CDR3 is TGTGCCAGCACCCCGGGACTAGCGGGATCCTACGAGCAGTACTTC.

A few counts support this clone. J is TRBJ2-7 and V is TRBV5-1; 10 nucleotides line up with TRBD2. This CDR3 comprises 15 residues. CDR1 is SGHRS and CDR2 is YFSETQ in the germline V gene. Unmatched junction bases numbered 4, after V lost 1 base and J lost 3 bases. CDR3 residues: CASSLMASGSYEQYF. The CDR3 region has the DNA TGCGCCAGCAGCTTGATGGCTAGCGGGAGCTACGAGCAGTACTTC.

This clone was detected once. The V gene is TRBV4-2, the J gene TRBJ2-5; D is perhaps TRBD2 (6 bases). Germline V lookup: CDR1 LGHNA, CDR2 YNFKEQ. V gave up 1 base and J gave up 1 base, with 10 bases separating them. The CDR3 covers 15 residues. In DNA form, the CDR3 reads TGTGCCAGCAGCCAAGTGTCCGGGAGCCAAGAGACCCAGTACTTC. Protein: CASSQVSGSQETQYF.

The gene calls are TRBV9 and TRBJ1-1; no definite D call. Germline V CDR1 and CDR2: SGDLS, YYNGEE. The V end was cut by 5 bases, the J end by 4 bases, with 15 bases between. The CDR3 length is 14 residues. This chain's CDR3 is CASREGEGLTEAFF. CDR3 bases: TGTGCCAGCAGGGAGGGAGAAGGGCTCACTGAAGCTTTCTTT.

The genes are TRBV28 and TRBJ1-1; D remains ambiguous. Trimming left V 3 bases short and J 7 bases short, with 6 bases between. The CDR3 length is 11 residues. Per germline, CDR1 MDHEN and CDR2 SYDVKM. The CDR3 nucleotides read TGTGCCAGCAGTTTGAGGCGTGAAGCTTTCTTT. Protein sequence: CASSLRREAFF.

The J gene is TRBJ2-7, the V gene TRBV29-1; 11 bases map to TRBD2. V was pared by 6 bases and J by 0 bases, with 7 bases of the junction left unmatched. Germline values: CDR1 SQVTM, CDR2 ANQGSEA. This CDR3 is built from 15 residues. CDR3 sequence reads: CSVTTSGAPSYEQYF. DNA of the CDR3: TGCAGCGTGACGACTAGCGGGGCCCCCTCCTACGAGCAGTACTTC.

The V gene is TRBV9, the J gene TRBJ2-3, with 10 bases lining up with TRBD2. Losses at the gene ends were 6 bases for V and 0 bases for J; bases not matched to a gene: 1. Germline lookup yields CDR1 SGDLS and CDR2 YYNGEE. This CDR3 contains 14 residues. CDR3 in DNA: TGTGCCAGCACGACTAGCGGGAGCACAGATACGCAGTATTTT. This codes for CASTTSGSTDTQYF.

V usage is TRBV19 and J usage is TRBJ1-3; weak D call: TRBD1 (5 bases). V gave up 5 bases and J gave up 0 bases, with 14 bases separating them. Germline V lookup: CDR1 LNHDA, CDR2 SQIVND (reference sequence). The CDR3 spans 16 residues. The CDR3 coding sequence is TGTGCCAGTAGTTCTCCTCGAAGGGGCTCTGGAAACACCATATATTTT. Protein: CASSSPRRGSGNTIYF. Variable domain in full (rest from reference TRBV19 and TRBJ1-3): DGGITQSPKYLFRKEGQNVTLSCEQNLNHDAMYWYRQDPGQGLRLIYYSQIVNDFQKGDIAEGYSVSREKKESFPLTVTSAQKNPTAFYLCASSSPRRGSGNTIYFGEGSWLTVV.

The rearrangement joins TRBV28 to TRBJ2-5; 7 bases map to TRBD1. This CDR3 contains 14 residues. Germline CDR1 MDHEN, CDR2 SYDVKM. V lost 6 bases, J lost 7 bases, and 11 bases stayed unmatched. The CDR3 DNA reads TGTGCCAGCAGATACACAGGGGAACGGGGGACCCAGTACTTC. Protein product: CASRYTGERGTQYF.

The V gene is TRBV5-5, the J gene TRBJ2-2; 8 bases are shared with TRBD2. V trimming: 0 bases; J trimming: 4 bases; junction bases outside the gene matches: 8. The CDR3 extends over 17 amino acids. CDR1 SGHKS and CDR2 YYEKEE come from the germline V gene (reference sequence). CDR3 sequence reads: CASSLAPSSGATGELFF. The CDR3 DNA sequence: TGTGCCAGCAGCTTGGCCCCTAGTAGCGGGGCCACCGGGGAGCTGTTTTTT.

The J gene is TRBJ2-7, the V gene TRBV30, with 9 bases that match TRBD1. This CDR3 region has 15 residues. After removal of 3 bases from V and 3 bases from J, the junction contained 9 bases not matched to a gene. From germline, CDR1 is GTSNPN and CDR2 SVGIG (reference sequence). The CDR3 region has the DNA TGTGCCTGGAGAACAACCGGGACAGGGATCTACGAGCAGTACTTC. It yields the protein CAWRTTGTGIYEQYF.

The rearrangement joins TRBV30 to TRBJ2-7; D might be TRBD1 (5 bases). CDR1 GTSNPN and CDR2 SVGIG come from the germline V gene (reference sequence). V was cut by 0 bases and J by 9 bases, with 12 bases left in between. The CDR3 consists of 12 residues. In nucleotides, the CDR3 is TGTGCCTGGAGTGTACAGGCGCGAAGGCAGTACTTC. Amino acid sequence: CAWSVQARRQYF.

The chain carries TRBV30 and TRBJ2-2, with TRBD2 identical over 9 bases. Germline V gene sequence: CDR1 GTSNPN, CDR2 SVGIG (reference sequence). The CDR3 length is 15 residues. J was trimmed by 3 bases and V by 5 bases; bases with no gene match: 7. This chain's CDR3 is CAWGELAGYTGELFF. The CDR3 coding sequence is TGTGCCTGGGGCGAACTAGCGGGTTACACCGGGGAGCTGTTTTTT. The full variable domain, its missing parts supplied by reference TRBV30 and TRBJ2-2, is SQTIHQWPATLVQPVGSPLSLECTVEGTSNPNLYWYRQAAGRGLQLLFYSVGIGQISSEVPQNLSASRPQDRQFILSSKKLLLSDSGFYLCAWGELAGYTGELFFGEGSRLTVL.

The chain has TRBV29-1 and TRBJ2-5, with 15 bases fitting TRBD2. Germline trimming cut 7 bases from V and 2 bases from J; bases unmatched to any gene: 17. There are 19 residues in the CDR3. CDR1 is SQVTM and CDR2 is ANQGSEA in the germline V gene. The DNA for the CDR3 is TGCAGCGCCGCCCGGGGACTAGCGGGAGGAGAGGCACCACAAGAGACCCAGTACTTC. Residues: CSAARGLAGGEAPQETQYF.

The J gene is TRBJ2-7, the V gene TRBV9, with D maybe TRBD1 (5 bases). CDR1 is SGDLS, CDR2 YYNGEE, per germline. This CDR3 is built from 14 residues. Trimming took 0 bases from V and 3 from J, leaving 10 bases between them. This CDR3 is CASSVEGAGYEQYF. CDR3 DNA sequence: TGTGCCAGCAGCGTAGAAGGGGCCGGCTACGAGCAGTACTTC.

The chain employs TRBV5-1 and TRBJ2-3; 13 bases line up with TRBD2. V shed 4 bases, J shed 5 bases, and the junction held 4 bases outside the gene matches. The V gene's germline CDR1 is SGHRS and CDR2 YFSETQ. The CDR3 sequence is 15 residues long. CDR3 amino acids: CASSLGLAGEDTQYF. The CDR3 nucleotides read TGCGCCAGCAGCCTCGGACTAGCGGGAGAAGATACGCAGTATTTT. The variable domain in full, with the rest retrieved from reference TRBV5-1 and TRBJ2-3, is KAGVTQTPRYLIKTRGQQVTLSCSPISGHRSVSWYQQTPGQGLQFLFEYFSETQRNKGNFPGRFSGRQFSNSRSEMNVSTLELGDSALYLCASSLGLAGEDTQYFGPGTRLTVL.

The V gene is TRBV5-5, the J gene TRBJ1-4; D uncertain. Germline CDR1 SGHKS, CDR2 YYEKEE (reference sequence). The CDR3 covers 14 residues. V was shortened by 4 bases and J by 4 bases, with 11 bases between the two germline ends. For the CDR3, the DNA is TGTGCCAGCAGCCCGACTGGGAGTAATGAAAAACTGTTTTTT. It encodes CASSPTGSNEKLFF.

This clone was seen a single time. The chain links TRBV11-2 to TRBJ2-1, with D maybe TRBD2 (6 bases). Germline V gene sequence: CDR1 SGHAT, CDR2 FQNNGV. Trimming left V 5 bases short and J 4 bases short, with 15 bases between. The CDR3 length is 15 residues. CDR3 nucleotide sequence: TGTGCCAGCAGCCGCCTCGCGGGGCCTTACAATGAGCAGTTCTTC. Its translation: CASSRLAGPYNEQFF.

V and J are TRBV10-3 and TRBJ2-1; TRBD2 aligns across 8 bases. J was trimmed by 5 bases and V by 4 bases; bases with no gene match: 4. Germline V CDR1 and CDR2: ENHRY, SYGVKD. CDR3 length equals 14 residues. This CDR3 is CAISVLADNNEQFF. Here the CDR3 DNA reads TGTGCCATCAGTGTACTAGCGGATAACAATGAGCAGTTCTTC.

The chain uses TRBV18 and TRBJ1-4, with 7 nucleotides matching TRBD1. Germline CDR1 and CDR2: KGHSH and LQKENI. The J segment lost 0 bases and the V segment lost 6 bases, leaving 4 bases of the junction unmatched. This CDR3 is built from 15 residues. This CDR3 reads CASSRDSTTNEKLFF. CDR3 DNA sequence: TGTGCCAGCTCGCGGGACAGCACAACTAATGAAAAACTGTTTTTT. Combining the CDR3 with reference TRBV18 and TRBJ1-4 gives the whole variable domain NAGVMQNPRHLVRRRGQEARLRCSPMKGHSHVYWYRQLPEEGLKFMVYLQKENIIDESGMPKERFSAEFPKEGPSILRIQQVVRGDSAAYFCASSRDSTTNEKLFFGSGTQLSVL.

V is TRBV19 and J is TRBJ1-3; D uncertain. The CDR3 sequence is 14 residues long. The V and J ends lost 8 bases and 0 bases respectively, with 11 bases between them. Germline V gene lookup returns CDR1 LNHDA and CDR2 SQIVND (reference sequence). In nucleotides, the CDR3 is TGTGCCAGTGGAGTTTCCCGCTCTGGAAACACCATATATTTT. Protein: CASGVSRSGNTIYF.

This rearrangement joins TRBV9 to TRBJ2-3, with D possibly TRBD2 on 6 matching bases. This CDR3 region has 13 residues. In germline, CDR1 is SGDLS, CDR2 YYNGEE. V lost 0 bases, J lost 5 bases, and 7 bases lay in between. The CDR3 sequence: CASSVGLVDTQYF. CDR3 sequence (DNA): TGTGCCAGCAGCGTAGGACTAGTAGATACGCAGTATTTT.